This TCR beta chain appears in the sequencing data of a study of regulatory T cells in long-lasting Graves disease. Germline-derived CDR1 and CDR2 are SGHAT and FQNNGV. Trimming removed 6 bases from V and 1 base from J, with 14 bases in between. This CDR3 spans 15 amino acids. Arm-PCR of CDR3 regions and iRepertoire HTBI primers were the basis on which TCR beta libraries were built. Each CDR3 protein is one row after TCRdb ran MiXCR on the multiplex PCR reads. Of 400,000 to 550,000 distinct CDR3 sequences listed, around 14% are singletons. The table lists this clonotype with many counts. Its antigen is undetermined. The time point: newly diagnosed GD, antithyroid drugs for less than 3 months. Following extraction of RNA from PBMCs, that RNA was used to make the TCR library. Study conclusions and caveats: Persistent cases of Graves' showed reduced TCR diversity relative to newly diagnosed patients.

Another study also made use of these data, one on T cells in Graves' hyperthyroidism and ophthalmopathy. According to that study: Patients counted as stable if ophthalmopathy did not develop within 18 months. Patients were excluded for uncontrolled infection, other autoimmune disease, pregnancy or lactation.

The TCR was taken from a woman in her 30s with Graves disease. The sample consisted of peripheral blood mononuclear cells (PBMCs), taken at new diagnosis, from a patient treated with antithyroid drugs. The V gene is TRBV11-2, the J gene TRBJ2-3; the D gene is possibly TRBD1 (6 bases). CDR3 nucleotides: TGTGCCAGCAGTCAACAGGGCGACCGCACAGATACGCAGTATTTT. Translation gives CASSQQGDRTDTQYF.